This TCR beta chain was captured by sequencing in a study of cytomegalovirus exposure and HLA in healthy donors. The CDR3 has 13 residues. V gave up 4 bases and J gave up 8 bases; unmatched junction bases: 2. Germline-derived CDR1 and CDR2 are SGHRS and YFSETQ. This PCR relied on a set of 60 Vbeta primers and 13 Jbeta primers. Assay: immunoSEQ multiplex PCR; the TCRdb copy retains only in-frame clones and omits some. The sample lists 200,000 to 250,000 clones, 70% to 90% occurring once. This chain links TRBV5-1 with TRBJ2-1, with TRBD2 matching 11 bases. This TCR was recovered from a girl aged 2 to 10 in good health and CMV-seronegative. Source material: PBMCs. CDR3 in DNA: TGCGCCAGCAGCAAGGGACTAGCGGATGAGCAGTTCTTC. It specifies CASSKGLADEQFF.